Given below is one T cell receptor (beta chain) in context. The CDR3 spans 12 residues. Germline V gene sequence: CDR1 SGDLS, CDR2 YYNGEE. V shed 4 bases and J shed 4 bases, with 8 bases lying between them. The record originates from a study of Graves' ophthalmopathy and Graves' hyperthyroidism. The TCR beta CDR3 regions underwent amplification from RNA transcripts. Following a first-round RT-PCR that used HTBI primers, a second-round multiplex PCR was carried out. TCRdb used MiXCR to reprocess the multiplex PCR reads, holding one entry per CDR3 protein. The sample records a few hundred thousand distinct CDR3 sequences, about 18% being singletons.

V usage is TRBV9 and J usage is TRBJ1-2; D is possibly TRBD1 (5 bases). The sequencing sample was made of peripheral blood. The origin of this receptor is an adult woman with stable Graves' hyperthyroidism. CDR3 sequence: CASSSDSYGYTF. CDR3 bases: TGTGCCAGCAGCTCCGACAGCTATGGCTACACCTTC.